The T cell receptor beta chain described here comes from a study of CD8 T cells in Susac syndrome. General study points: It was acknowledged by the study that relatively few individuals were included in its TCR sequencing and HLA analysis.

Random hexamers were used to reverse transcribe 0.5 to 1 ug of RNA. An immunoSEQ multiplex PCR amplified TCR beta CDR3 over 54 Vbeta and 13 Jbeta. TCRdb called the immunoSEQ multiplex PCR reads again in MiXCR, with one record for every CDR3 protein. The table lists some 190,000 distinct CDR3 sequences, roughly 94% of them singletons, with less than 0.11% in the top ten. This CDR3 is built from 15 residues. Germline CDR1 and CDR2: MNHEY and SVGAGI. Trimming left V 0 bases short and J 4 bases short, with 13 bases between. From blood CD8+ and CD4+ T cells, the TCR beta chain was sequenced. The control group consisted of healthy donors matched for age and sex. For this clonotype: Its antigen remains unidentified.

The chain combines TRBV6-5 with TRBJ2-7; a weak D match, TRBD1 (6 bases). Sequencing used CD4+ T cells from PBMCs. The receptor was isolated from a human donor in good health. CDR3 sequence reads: CASSYSTPDRYEQYF. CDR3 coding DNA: TGTGCCAGCAGTTACTCCACTCCGGACAGATACGAGCAGTACTTC.